The 22 T cell receptor beta chains below were found in one sample sequenced in a study of cytomegalovirus exposure and HLA in healthy donors. 60 Vbeta and 13 Jbeta primers were used in PCR. Libraries were prepared by immunoSEQ multiplex PCR; TCRdb keeps only in-frame clonotypes and omits some of them. This table holds more than 140,000 clones, about 80% found once. The sample was PBMCs. The receptors shown here come from a woman in her thirties or forties in good health and CMV-seronegative.

This chain links TRBV27 with TRBJ2-1, with TRBD2 matching 11 bases. This CDR3 has 19 residues. The germline V gene encodes CDR1 MNHEY and CDR2 SMNVEV (reference sequence). V gave up 4 bases and J gave up 0 bases; unmatched junction bases: 11. The CDR3 protein is CASSSPTTSGVSSYNEQFF. In DNA form, the CDR3 reads TGTGCCAGCAGTTCCCCCACGACTAGCGGGGTTAGCTCCTACAATGAGCAGTTCTTC.

This clone was recorded a few times. The rearrangement links TRBV7-2 to TRBJ2-7, with TRBD2 matching 7 bases. The germline gives CDR1 SGHTA, CDR2 FQGNSA. The CDR3 runs to 16 residues. Trimming removed 3 bases from V and 2 bases from J; junction bases left unmatched: 10. CDR3 region: CASSLYGAGWTYEQYF. The CDR3 coding sequence is TGTGCCAGCAGCTTGTACGGAGCGGGATGGACCTACGAGCAGTACTTC.

The chain carries TRBV28 and TRBJ2-4, with D possibly matching TRBD2 (7 bases). With 11 bases removed from V and 1 base from J, the gap between germline ends came to 15 bases. The V gene's germline CDR1 is MDHEN and CDR2 SYDVKM. The CDR3 has 14 residues. This chain's CDR3 is CAGSGGPAKNIQYF. CDR3 DNA: TGTGCCGGGTCGGGGGGCCCTGCCAAAAACATTCAGTACTTC.

The chain recombines TRBV21-1 with TRBJ2-7; the D segment call TRBD1 is taken from the table without a DNA check. TRBV21-1 is annotated as a pseudogene. This CDR3 is built from 15 residues. The chain's CDR3 is CASSIGGTGTYEQYF. CDR3 DNA: TGTGCCAGCAGCATTGGCGGGACAGGGACCTACGAGCAGTACTTC.

J is TRBJ2-5 and V is TRBV7-2, with 8 nucleotides matching TRBD2. CDR1 and CDR2 from the germline V gene are SGHTA and FQGNSA. V shed 5 bases and J 3 bases; nucleotides not matched to a gene: 8. The CDR3 sequence is 15 residues long. The CDR3 loop reads CASSRVAGREETQYF. For the CDR3, the DNA is TGTGCCAGCAGCCGAGTAGCGGGGAGGGAAGAGACCCAGTACTTC.

V is TRBV9 and J is TRBJ2-7; 7 bases map to TRBD1. There are 15 residues in the CDR3. Per the germline V gene, CDR1 is SGDLS and CDR2 is YYNGEE. Trimming removed 4 bases from V and 1 base from J; junction bases left unmatched: 8. In DNA form, the CDR3 reads TGTGCCAGCAGCTCACAGGGGATTGGATCCTACGAGCAGTACTTC. This translates into CASSSQGIGSYEQYF.

The CDR3 coding sequence is TGTGCCAGCAGTTTTGACAGGGGGAATTCACCCCTCCACTTT. This sequence encodes CASSFDRGNSPLHF. This chain uses TRBV7-6 with TRBJ1-6, with TRBD1 matching 9 bases. V shed 6 bases and J 7 bases; nucleotides not matched to a gene: 4. The CDR3 spans 14 residues. Germline V gives CDR1 SGHVS, CDR2 FNYEAQ.

The chain carries TRBV5-8 and TRBJ1-2; tentative D call: TRBD1 (6 bases). Trimming shortened V by 0 bases and J by 3 bases, and 6 bases separated the two germline ends. Germline CDR1 SGHTS, CDR2 YDEGEE. The CDR3 totals 13 residues. In nucleotides, the CDR3 is TGTGCCAGCAGCTTGGACAGGGACTATGGCTACACCTTC. This codes for CASSLDRDYGYTF.

This clone is a singleton in its sample. The chain combines TRBV4-3 with TRBJ2-2; D is ambiguous. The germline gives CDR1 LGHNA, CDR2 YSLEER. Trimming stripped 0 bases from V and 0 bases from J, with 8 bases between. CDR3 size: 16 residues. The CDR3 bases are TGCGCCAGCAGCCAAGATCCCGGAGCGAACACCGGGGAGCTGTTTTTT. Amino acids: CASSQDPGANTGELFF.

V and J are TRBV27 and TRBJ2-7; TRBD2 might be the D (7 bases). Germline CDR1 is MNHEY and CDR2 is SMNVEV (reference sequence). The CDR3 is 14 amino acids. Trimming removed 6 bases from V and 4 bases from J, with 16 bases in between. This CDR3 reads CASRSGGSVYEQYF. The DNA for the CDR3 is TGTGCCAGCAGGTCGGGGGGCTCCGTATACGAGCAGTACTTC.

The chain has TRBV30 and TRBJ2-3; 9 bases are a match to TRBD2. After removal of 2 bases from V and 6 bases from J, the junction contained 18 bases not matched to a gene. This CDR3 spans 18 amino acids. Germline V lookup: CDR1 GTSNPN, CDR2 SVGIG (reference sequence). The CDR3 DNA reads TGTGCCTGGAGTTGGGGCGGGAGGGCCTCGGAGTCCCCGGATACGCAGTATTTT. It translates to CAWSWGGRASESPDTQYF.

The rearrangement links TRBV5-1 to TRBJ1-2; D is perhaps TRBD1 (6 bases). Germline assignment: CDR1 SGHRS and CDR2 YFSETQ. This CDR3 comprises 14 residues. Trimming removed 0 bases at V and 5 bases at J, with 11 bases between. DNA for the CDR3: TGCGCCAGCAGCTTGGGGTCAACAGGGTATGGCTACACCTTC. Protein product: CASSLGSTGYGYTF.

The chain joins TRBV7-9 to TRBJ1-4; 7 positions agree with TRBD1. V lost 6 bases to trimming and J lost 8 bases; unmatched junction nucleotides: 12. CDR1 and CDR2 (germline): SEHNR, FQNEAQ (reference sequence). The CDR3 totals 15 residues. The CDR3 region is CASRSDRVPREKLFF. CDR3 nucleotides: TGTGCCAGCAGAAGTGACAGGGTCCCCCGGGAAAAACTGTTTTTT.

This chain links TRBV2 with TRBJ2-5; no clear D. V shed 5 bases and J shed 0 bases, with 10 bases lying between them. The CDR3 length is 14 residues. Germline CDR1 is SNHLY and CDR2 is FYNNEI. DNA for the CDR3: TGTGCCAGCAGTCGGTACTCCAACCAAGAGACCCAGTACTTC. As protein: CASSRYSNQETQYF.

In its sample, this clone was seen once. This chain joins TRBV10-3 and TRBJ2-7, with D unresolved. CDR3 length: 12 residues. Germline V gene lookup returns CDR1 ENHRY and CDR2 SYGVKD. The germline V and J ends were trimmed by 4 bases and 5 bases, with 9 bases remaining between them. For the CDR3, the DNA is TGTGCCATCAGTGTAACATCCGACGAGCAGTACTTC. Amino acid sequence: CAISVTSDEQYF.

The genes are TRBV2 and TRBJ1-5; the D is unclear. CDR3 length: 14 residues. Trimming removed 4 bases at V and 0 bases at J, with 7 bases between. The germline gives CDR1 SNHLY, CDR2 FYNNEI. In nucleotides, the CDR3 is TGTGCCAGCAGTGCAGGTTATAGCAATCAGCCCCAGCATTTT. Its translation: CASSAGYSNQPQHF.

V is TRBV6-6 and J is TRBJ1-2, with 9 bases identical to TRBD1. Germline CDR1 is MNHNY and CDR2 is SVGAGI (reference sequence). The CDR3 loop spans 12 amino acids. Trimming took 10 bases from V and 4 from J; bases not matched to a gene: 4. This chain's CDR3 is CANRQGGYGYTF. CDR3 sequence (DNA): TGTGCCAACAGACAGGGGGGCTATGGCTACACCTTC.

The chain joins TRBV27 to TRBJ2-6; 8 nucleotides agree with TRBD1. Germline CDR1 reads MNHEY; CDR2 reads SMNVEV (reference sequence). This CDR3 spans 16 amino acids. After removal of 5 bases from V and 4 bases from J, the junction contained 7 bases not matched to a gene. CDR3 sequence: CASSVGQGRGANVLTF. CDR3 coding DNA: TGTGCCAGCAGTGTTGGACAGGGCAGAGGGGCCAACGTCCTGACTTTC.

V is TRBV7-6 and J is TRBJ2-7; 10 nucleotides match TRBD1. This CDR3 spans 14 amino acids. Germline CDR1 SGHVS, CDR2 FNYEAQ. V gave up 3 bases and J gave up 7 bases; unmatched junction bases: 6. CDR3 protein: CASSFRQGAREQYF. The CDR3 DNA follows: TGTGCCAGCAGCTTTAGACAGGGGGCAAGGGAGCAGTACTTC. The whole variable domain, remainder taken from reference TRBV7-6 and TRBJ2-7, is GAGVSQSPRYKVTKRGQDVALRCDPISGHVSLYWYRQALGQGPEFLTYFNYEAQQDKSGLPNDRFSAERPEGSISTLTIQRTEQRDSAMYRCASSFRQGAREQYFGPGTRLTVT.

The rearrangement links TRBV2 to TRBJ1-5; no definite D call. Trimming cost V 3 bases and J 0 bases, with 9 bases left between them. CDR3 length: 15 residues. From germline, CDR1 is SNHLY and CDR2 FYNNEI. CDR3 in DNA: TGTGCCAGCAGTGACGGTGGGCCTAGCAATCAGCCCCAGCATTTT. Its protein is CASSDGGPSNQPQHF.

V gene TRBV10-3 combines with J gene TRBJ1-3, with D perhaps matching TRBD1 (6 bases). Germline values: CDR1 ENHRY, CDR2 SYGVKD. V was cut by 2 bases and J by 4 bases, with 15 bases left in between. CDR3 length equals 16 residues. In DNA, the CDR3 is TGTGCCATCAGTGAGACAGGGACCCCTCAAGGAAACACCATATATTTT. It is translated as CAISETGTPQGNTIYF.

This clone was detected only a few times. CDR3 sequence reads: CASSLDRGRTYNEQFF. The DNA for the CDR3 is TGTGCCAGCAGTTTAGACAGGGGACGGACCTACAATGAGCAGTTCTTC. This chain joins TRBV27 and TRBJ2-1, with 8 bases identical to TRBD1. The junction had 5 bases not matched to a gene; V was cut back by 2 bases and J by 2 bases. Germline V CDR1 and CDR2: MNHEY, SMNVEV (reference sequence). The CDR3 runs 16 residues.